The present T cell receptor beta chain was sequenced within a study of cytomegalovirus exposure and HLA in healthy donors (TCRdb year 2017). Looking at the study overall: An earlier analysis of 587 of the donors reported over 250 Gb of sequence data and 117 million unique TCR beta sequences obtained from approximately 180 million T cells. Approximately 310 gigabases of sequencing data and tens of millions of unique TCR sequences were included in an early release covering 550 to 650 HLA-typed donors. Among the roughly 400 genotyped donors, around 81% belonged to the genetic ancestry cluster associated with self-reported Caucasian donors. The study aimed to test whether signatures of past pathogen exposure could be identified by cataloging public T cell receptors. The study used immunosequencing to profile the T cell repertoires of approximately 650 subjects and linked those repertoires to cytomegalovirus serostatus. Besides the first cohort of around 700 subjects, a separate validation cohort made up of 120 different subjects was used. High-throughput TCR immunosequencing, statistical association of individual TCRs with disease status, and machine learning were combined to predict cytomegalovirus infection status. A later analysis re-analyzed previously published TCR beta repertoires from roughly 690 donors and added high-resolution HLA genotyping to study TCR occurrence patterns. Rather than drawing on any new phenotypic data, the later analysis identified candidate immune exposures from TCR beta sequences and the way those sequences occurred across donors. To decide whether each TCR beta V gene segment behaved as functional or pseudogenic, an earlier analysis of 587 of the donors relied on high-throughput TCR beta sequencing. Alongside the repertoire data, information on donor age, sex, ethnicity and CMV serostatus was compiled. A later genetic analysis used genome-wide SNP genotypes for about 65% of the roughly 700 donors, treating that subset as a discovery cohort. Every discovery cohort repertoire had been produced on one sequencing platform. Both class I and class II loci were covered by HLA typing, at four-digit resolution. Typing coverage varied by locus: roughly 620-640 donors for A, B, C, DRB1 and DQB1; approximately 520 for DQA1; about 570 for DPA1; around 450 for DPB1. Because of strong linkage in the cohort, roughly five DR-DQ haplotypes were treated as single units for association and clustering. Among 398 genotyped donors of the cohort, an average of approximately 240,000 unique TCR beta nucleotide sequences were sequenced per donor, around 20% of them non-productive.

Concerning this clone itself: The specificity of this receptor is unknown. Qualities for individual bases were not recorded, and no much larger clone is one base off.

The cohort consisted of 650 to 700 healthy bone marrow donors. At the time of sampling, all cohort members were nominally healthy, though unrecorded immune exposures were likely present. The donor tested CMV seropositive, placing the donor among the 289 seropositive members of the cohort. A peripheral blood sample was collected from each donor, and TCR beta sequencing was performed on peripheral blood mononuclear cells. Genomic DNA extraction from the blood cell samples was performed with the Qiagen DNeasy Blood Extraction Kit. V is cut by 6 bases and J by 1 base, and the space between the germline ends is 15 bases. From a lookup of the germline V gene, CDR1 and CDR2 are SQVTM and ANQGSEA. Including the terminal cysteine and phenylalanine, the CDR3 comprises 14 residues. The retained sequence is limited to the CDR3, 42 bases, with the frame set at the first base. What the research found in general, with its limitations: Because some donors lacked HLA typing at each locus, the association tests relied only on the typed subset. Only TCR beta chains were sequenced in this cohort, and the absence of alpha or paired-chain data limited detectable features. An association between a missense DCLRE1C variant and V-gene and J-gene trimming of TCR beta chains was found in a later genetic analysis and replicated in an independent cohort. Roughly uniform sequencing depth across donors was assumed in presence/absence analyses, although this assumption may not hold. In a later analysis, TCR association rates were found to vary across HLA loci, with the most associated TCRs seen for DRB1 alleles and the fewest for HLA-C alleles. The classifier was reported to diagnose cytomegalovirus status with high specificity and sensitivity in both the original and validation cohorts. Some IMGT-functional V segments, including TRBV6-2 and TRBV6-3, could not be told apart with the 87-base-pair reads, so those segments were excluded. Because counts were too low, seventeen rarely observed V segments, including chromosome 9 orphons, were left out of the earlier analysis of approximately 580 of the donors. The study gave a list of about 170 TCR beta chains associated with cytomegalovirus. At a false discovery rate of 0.05, a later analysis linked 15,000 to 20,000 TCR beta sequences to specific HLA alleles. A few of the identified cytomegalovirus-associated TCR beta chains were confirmed in vitro to be specific for cytomegalovirus antigens. Broadly in line with IMGT annotations, most TCR beta V segments showed up in productive rearrangements about 87% or about 30% of the time in an earlier analysis of several hundred of the donors. The sequencing pipeline was judged likely to have produced a cluster of highly shared sequence variants as a technical artifact. Strong co-occurrence of HLA alleles, especially DR and DQ, made assigning TCR associations to individual alleles difficult. Most TCR sequences were seen in very few donors, while some public TCRs were found in many individuals. Correlated functional status among segregating V segments might be attributable to linkage disequilibrium, but an unknown experimental factor could not be ruled out. According to a later analysis, most CMV-associated TCR beta chains appeared to be HLA-restricted, and the HLA associations seemed to be driven largely by CMV exposure. In a later analysis, HLA-associated TCR beta chains showed more clonal expansion and lower generation probabilities than non-associated chains that were equally common. A further reported finding was that TCR beta sequences accurately predicted the HLA-A and HLA-B alleles for most subjects in the first cohort. The authors suggested that the approach could potentially be extended to other disease states and immunological phenotypes. Compared with the 666-donor mean, donors in an Asian-associated ancestry cluster had fewer N-insertions in productive TCRs, according to a later genetic analysis. In a later analysis, several top co-occurrence clusters were reported to appear linked to parvovirus B19, influenza, CMV and Epstein-Barr virus. CMV serostatus was the only immune exposure information available for the cohort.

The library was prepared using the immunoSEQ multiplex PCR assay. A mixture of 60 forward primers for TCR Vbeta segments and 13 reverse primers for TCR Jbeta segments was used in the multiplex PCR. The CDR3 region of rearranged TCR beta genes was amplified from genomic DNA by a multiplex PCR assay. Amplified TCR beta libraries were sequenced as 87-base-pair reads on the Illumina HiSeq System. The published analysis was carried out like this. Across the 700 or so repertoires, a later analysis counted 80 million or so unique TCR beta chains, about 10 million of which were shared by at least two donors. Raw reads were error-corrected and collapsed into unique sequences with a nearest-neighbor algorithm that merged closely related sequences to remove PCR and sequencing errors. Alignment of CDR3 sequences to IMGT reference sequences was used to assign V, D and J gene segments. Each retained sequence needed at least a six-nucleotide match to both a V gene segment and a J gene segment. A rearrangement counted as productive if the CDR3 had no stop codons and remained in frame with V and J, and every other rearrangement counted as non-productive. CDR3 was defined by IMGT convention, running from the second conserved V-encoded cysteine to the conserved J-encoded phenylalanine. The earlier analysis of roughly 590 of the donors excluded sequences that lacked an unambiguous match to a single V gene segment. An earlier analysis of some 610 of the donors called V segments functional above 56.7% productive rearrangements and segregating when the between-donor standard deviation exceeded 5%. A statistical classification framework was developed to diagnose cytomegalovirus status using the catalog of TCR beta chain sequences. A later analysis assigned V and J genes by comparing TCR nucleotide sequences with IMGT/GENE-DB human TR gene sequences. The TCRdist pipeline was used in a later analysis to assign CDR3 sequences and most-parsimonious VDJ recombination scenarios. In a later analysis, every TCR beta chain was defined by the combination of its CDR3 amino acid sequence and its V-gene family, and reads without a unique V-gene family were dropped. In a later analysis, a few hundred highly shared, low-generation-probability nucleotide sequences were removed to address suspected cross-contamination and a sequencing artifact. In a later analysis, a clonal expansion index was calculated for each public chain from normalized within-repertoire ranks of inferred template counts. A later analysis computed generation probabilities with a VDJ recombination model fitted to out-of-frame rearrangements, and checked the results against IGoR. Hypergeometric tests were used in a later analysis to score TCR-TCR, TCR-HLA and TCR-CMV co-occurrence, with a repertoire-size bias correction applied to the TCR pairs. False discovery rates were estimated in a later analysis by permuting HLA or CMV assignments 20 times. In a later analysis, co-occurring TCRs were grouped using DBSCAN, and TCRdist sequence similarity was added for clustering within HLA-allele-positive subsets. Repertoires with fewer than 30,000 or more than 120,000 public chains, plus five repertoires with anomalous nucleotide sharing, were excluded from co-occurrence clustering. Held by TCRdb, this immuneACCESS table contains in-frame sequences only and omits some clones. Under half of the omission traces to an unresolved V gene where checked; the cause of the rest is unknown. V, J and clone size reflect that table, while D and trimming were determined from the DNA. This sample lists 150,000 to 200,000 clones; about 75% were detected once. The top ten clones comprise 4.7% of the sample.

Recombination connected TRBV29-1 to TRBJ1-1; the D gene is perhaps TRBD1, from 5 matching bases. The sequence came from a man younger than 35 in good health and CMV-seropositive. The source material was PBMCs. Read as DNA, the sequence is TGCAGCGTCGAACCTACTACAGGGAACACTGAAGCTTTCTTT. This sequence encodes CSVEPTTGNTEAFF.